The 15 T cell receptor beta chains below all came from one sample that was sequenced in a study of blood T cell repertoires in COVID-19 (dated by TCRdb to about 2020). The method was the immunoSEQ multiplex PCR assay. TCRdb took this table from immuneACCESS and kept in-frame rearrangements with V and J called. Such tables lack part of the clones; where checked against another copy, unresolved V genes explain under half of the gap, and the rest is unexplained. The sample yields roughly 230,000 clones; about 88% were counted once. About 4.5% of the sample is in the top ten clones. Material for sequencing was peripheral blood. The receptor set was obtained from a woman in her thirties or forties who had recovered from COVID-19.

The rearrangement joins TRBV9 to TRBJ1-3; 8 bases map to TRBD1. CDR1 is SGDLS, CDR2 YYNGEE, per germline. After removal of 1 base from V and 2 bases from J, the junction contained 2 bases not matched to a gene. The CDR3 has 15 residues. DNA for the CDR3: TGTGCCAGCAGCGTACGGACAGGGACTGGAAACACCATATATTTT. Its protein product is CASSVRTGTGNTIYF. The whole variable domain, filled in from reference TRBV9 and TRBJ1-3, reads DSGVTQTPKHLITATGQRVTLRCSPRSGDLSVYWYQQSLDQGLQFLIQYYNGEERAKGNILERFSAQQFPDLHSELNLSSLELGDSALYFCASSVRTGTGNTIYFGEGSWLTVV.

CDR3 DNA sequence: TGTGCCAGCAGCGCCGGGACAGGGATGTTTTCACCCCTCCACTTT. The encoded protein is CASSAGTGMFSPLHF. The V and J genes are TRBV7-6 and TRBJ1-6; TRBD1 matches 9 bases. J was trimmed by 9 bases and V by 5 bases; bases with no gene match: 8. The CDR3 has 15 amino acids. Germline values: CDR1 SGHVS, CDR2 FNYEAQ.

The rearrangement uses TRBV6-5 and TRBJ2-5; a weak D match, TRBD2 (6 bases). The germline CDR1 and CDR2 sequences are MNHEY and SVGAGI. This CDR3 is built from 14 residues. Trimming removed 2 bases at V and 5 bases at J, with 12 bases between. The CDR3 bases are TGTGCCAGCAGTTACGGGGCGGGACTGGAGACCCAGTACTTC. Protein: CASSYGAGLETQYF.

The rearrangement links TRBV4-1 to TRBJ2-2; 9 bases match TRBD2. From germline, CDR1 is MGHRA and CDR2 YSYEKL. Unmatched junction bases numbered 7, after V lost 4 bases and J lost 1 base. The CDR3 is made up of 17 amino acids. The CDR3 region has the DNA TGCGCCAGCAGCCGCGCGCTACTAGCGGGGAACACCGGGGAGCTGTTTTTT. The encoded protein is CASSRALLAGNTGELFF.

This chain connects TRBV5-1 to TRBJ1-2, with TRBD1 matching 7 bases. V dropped 0 bases and J dropped 6; count of bases not matched to a gene: 5. Germline CDR1 and CDR2: SGHRS and YFSETQ. This CDR3 contains 14 residues. CDR3 sequence (DNA): TGCGCCAGCAGCTTGGATGGTCAGGGGGATGGCTACACCTTC. Protein: CASSLDGQGDGYTF.

This clone was counted a single time. The J gene is TRBJ2-1, the V gene TRBV29-1, with TRBD2 identical over 8 bases. CDR1 SQVTM and CDR2 ANQGSEA come from the germline V gene. The V gene end was trimmed by 6 bases and the J gene end by 8 bases; junction bases not matched to a gene: 12. The CDR3 runs 14 residues. CDR3 residues: CSVPGGAGGHEQFF. The CDR3 region has the DNA TGCAGCGTCCCAGGAGGGGCGGGAGGACATGAGCAGTTCTTC.

V is TRBV3-1 (or the pseudogene TRBV3-2) and J is TRBJ2-7; 12 nucleotides line up with TRBD2. Germline loops: CDR1 LGHDT, CDR2 YNNKEL (reference sequence). J gave up 0 bases and V 4 bases, and 4 bases lay outside the gene matches. There are 16 residues in the CDR3. The CDR3: CASSRTSGGSSYEQYF. The DNA of the CDR3 is TGTGCCAGCAGCCGAACTAGCGGGGGGAGCTCCTACGAGCAGTACTTC.

The chain uses TRBV18 and TRBJ2-5, with TRBD1 as a possible D gene (6 bases). V was pared by 1 base and J by 2 bases, with 11 bases between. Germline values: CDR1 KGHSH, CDR2 LQKENI. The CDR3 covers 15 residues. The CDR3 region has the DNA TGTGCCAGCTCACCACGAGGGGGAACTCAAGAGACCCAGTACTTC. Translation gives CASSPRGGTQETQYF. Full variable domain (remainder filled in from reference TRBV18 and TRBJ2-5): NAGVMQNPRHLVRRRGQEARLRCSPMKGHSHVYWYRQLPEEGLKFMVYLQKENIIDESGMPKERFSAEFPKEGPSILRIQQVVRGDSAAYFCASSPRGGTQETQYFGPGTRLLVL.

The rearrangement joins TRBV6-5 to TRBJ2-7; TRBD2 aligns across 8 bases. After removal of 8 bases from V and 6 bases from J, the junction contained 12 bases not matched to a gene. This CDR3 region has 14 residues. Germline loops: CDR1 MNHEY, CDR2 SVGAGI. CDR3 DNA sequence: TGTGCCAGCCGAATAGCGGGGAGGCTAATCGAGCAGTACTTC. Its protein product is CASRIAGRLIEQYF.

The gene calls are TRBV12-5 and TRBJ1-1, with D tentatively TRBD1 (5 bases). CDR1 and CDR2 (germline): LGHNT, FRNRAP. Trimming removed 6 bases at V and 1 base at J, with 12 bases between. The CDR3 runs 14 residues. The CDR3, as DNA: TGTGCTAGTGGCCCCGTCGGGGGGAACACTGAAGCTTTCTTT. Its protein is CASGPVGGNTEAFF.

V usage is TRBV4-1 and J usage is TRBJ2-1; D gene ambiguous. Trimming removed 3 bases from V and 0 bases from J, with 9 bases in between. The CDR3 is made up of 15 amino acids. CDR1 MGHRA and CDR2 YSYEKL come from the germline V gene. CDR3 sequence: CASSQQSSSYNEQFF. In DNA form, the CDR3 reads TGCGCCAGCAGCCAGCAGTCAAGCTCCTACAATGAGCAGTTCTTC.

The chain carries TRBV30 and TRBJ2-5; a weak D match, TRBD1 (5 bases). This CDR3 spans 13 amino acids. Germline V gene lookup returns CDR1 GTSNPN and CDR2 SVGIG (reference sequence). V was cut by 3 bases and J by 2 bases, with 10 bases left in between. CDR3 sequence: CAWRLGPQETQYF. In nucleotides, the CDR3 is TGTGCCTGGAGATTGGGGCCGCAAGAGACCCAGTACTTC.

The chain carries TRBV19 and TRBJ2-3; TRBD2 aligns across 7 bases. CDR1 is LNHDA and CDR2 is SQIVND in the germline V gene (reference sequence). This CDR3 has 16 residues. V lost 3 bases to trimming and J lost 3 bases; unmatched junction nucleotides: 9. The CDR3 DNA reads TGTGCCAGTAGTATTCGAGTGGGCGGGGGAACAGATACGCAGTATTTT. Translating it yields CASSIRVGGGTDTQYF.

This clone was seen more than once but under ten times. The rearrangement joins TRBV3-1 (or the pseudogene TRBV3-2) to TRBJ2-7; the D gene is possibly TRBD2 (5 bases). Trimming removed 4 bases at V and 4 bases at J, with 11 bases between. CDR3 length: 13 amino acids. CDR1 and CDR2 from the germline V gene are LGHDT and YNNKEL (reference sequence). CDR3: CASSRGVGYEQYV. The CDR3 DNA follows: TGTGCCAGCAGCCGGGGAGTGGGATACGAGCAGTACGTC.

This chain links TRBV6-4 with TRBJ2-2, with 8 bases aligning to TRBD2. After removal of 0 bases from V and 2 bases from J, the junction contained 5 bases not matched to a gene. There are 17 residues in the CDR3. Germline CDR1 and CDR2: MRHNA and SNTAGT. For the CDR3, the DNA is TGTGCCAGCAGTGACTCGACCGGGGGGGATAACACCGGGGAGCTGTTTTTT. It encodes CASSDSTGGDNTGELFF.